This TCR beta chain comes out of a study of T cells in Graves' hyperthyroidism and ophthalmopathy. The wider study: Peripheral blood was acquired at first diagnosis, ahead of any therapy whatsoever.

Amplification targeted TCR beta CDR3 regions from RNA transcripts. HTBI primers were employed in a first-round RT-PCR of the TCR CDR3. TCRdb recomputed calls from the multiplex PCR reads with MiXCR, one row per CDR3 protein. Among around 610,000 distinct CDR3 sequences listed, under 15% were seen once. CDR1 MGHDK and CDR2 SYGVNS come from the germline V gene. The length of the CDR3 is 16 residues. The V and J ends lost 2 bases and 6 bases, in that order; junction bases with no gene match: 9. Study-wide points: Stable hyperthyroidism and ophthalmopathy were separated using 13 V-J signatures. Most thyroid clonotypes with frequency above 0.001 were detected in blood. The model forecast ophthalmopathy, anticipating it by a median approximately 7 months before onset.

This clonotype was observed many times. Antigen unknown. The V gene is TRBV25-1, the J gene TRBJ1-2, with TRBD1 identical over 10 bases. Sequences were obtained from blood. This sequence originates from a woman between 40 and 55 years old with Graves' ophthalmopathy. CDR3 sequence (DNA): TGTGCCAGCAGTGAAGGCGGGACAGGGGCGATAAATGGCTACACCTTC. Protein sequence: CASSEGGTGAINGYTF.